This TCR beta chain appears in the sequencing data of a study of cytomegalovirus exposure and HLA in healthy donors (TCRdb year 2017). Study-level background: An earlier analysis of some 600 of the donors reported approximately 260 Gb of sequence data and approximately 120 million unique TCR beta sequences obtained from about 179 million T cells. Approximately 300 gigabases of sequencing data and roughly 80 million unique TCR sequences made up an early release that covered 500 to 700 HLA-typed donors. Of the roughly 410 genotyped donors, 75% to 85% were placed in the genetic ancestry cluster associated with self-reported Caucasian donors. The study aimed to test whether cataloging public T cell receptors could reveal signatures of past pathogen exposure. The T cell repertoires of 666 subjects were profiled by immunosequencing and related to cytomegalovirus serostatus. In addition to the first cohort of 500 to 850 subjects, a separate validation cohort of 100 to 150 different subjects was used. To predict cytomegalovirus infection status, the study brought together high-throughput TCR immunosequencing, statistical association of individual TCRs with disease status, and machine learning. A later analysis re-examined previously published TCR beta repertoires from about 670 donors and added high-resolution HLA genotyping to investigate patterns of TCR occurrence. In the later analysis, no new phenotypic data were used to find candidate immune exposures; instead, reliance was placed on TCR beta sequences and their occurrence across donors. In an earlier analysis of 587 of the donors, high-throughput TCR beta sequencing was used to judge whether each TCR beta V gene segment behaved as functional or pseudogenic. Alongside the repertoire data, information on donor age, sex, ethnicity and CMV serostatus was compiled. A later genetic analysis used genome-wide SNP genotypes for about three fifths of the 666 donors, treating that subset as a discovery cohort. Every discovery cohort repertoire had been produced on one sequencing platform. Class I and class II HLA loci were covered by the typing at four-digit resolution. Typing coverage differed by locus: A, B, C, DRB1 and DQB1 were typed in roughly 620-640 donors, DQA1 in 500 to 550, DPA1 in nearly 610, and DPB1 in roughly 450. Because of strong linkage in the cohort, 4 to 6 DR-DQ haplotypes were treated as single units for association and clustering. Across 398 genotyped donors of the cohort, an average of roughly 230,000 unique TCR beta nucleotide sequences per donor were sequenced, and roughly a sixth of those sequences were non-productive. Summary of the overall study and its limitations: In vitro tests confirmed that a few of the cytomegalovirus-associated TCR beta chains recognize cytomegalovirus antigens. In a later analysis, several top co-occurrence clusters were reported to appear linked to parvovirus B19, influenza, CMV and Epstein-Barr virus. In an earlier analysis of 587 of the donors, most TCR beta V segments appeared in productive rearrangements about 87% or about 30% of the time, broadly matching IMGT annotations. Linkage disequilibrium might explain the correlated functional status among segregating V segments, but an unknown experimental factor could not be ruled out. The earlier analysis of approximately 590 of the donors excluded about 16 rarely observed V segments, including chromosome 9 orphons, because counts were too low. In the study, some 160 TCR beta chains were listed as associated with cytomegalovirus. For the cohort, immune exposure information was limited to CMV serostatus. Most CMV-associated TCR beta chains appeared to be HLA-restricted in a later analysis, and the HLA associations seemed to be driven largely by CMV exposure. The 87-base-pair reads could not distinguish some IMGT-functional V segments, including TRBV6-2 and TRBV6-3, so those segments were excluded. Presence/absence analyses assumed roughly uniform sequencing depth across donors, an assumption that may not hold. A further reported finding was that TCR beta sequences accurately predicted the HLA-A and HLA-B alleles for most subjects in the first cohort. V-gene and J-gene trimming of TCR beta chains was associated with a missense DCLRE1C variant in a later genetic analysis, and the association was replicated in an independent cohort. While some public TCRs were present in many individuals, most TCR sequences turned up only very rarely across donors. The classifier was reported to diagnose cytomegalovirus status with high specificity and sensitivity in both the original and validation cohorts. HLA typing was unavailable for some donors at each locus, so association tests used only the typed subset. In a later analysis, the rate of TCR association differed among HLA loci, with DRB1 alleles having the most associated TCRs and HLA-C alleles having the fewest. The authors suggested that the approach could potentially be extended to other disease states and immunological phenotypes. A later analysis associated around 16,000 TCR beta sequences with specific HLA alleles at a false discovery rate of 0.05. Compared with equally common non-associated chains, HLA-associated TCR beta chains in a later analysis were more clonally expanded and had lower generation probabilities. A cluster of highly shared sequence variants was judged likely to represent a technical artifact of the sequencing pipeline. When HLA alleles, especially DR and DQ, strongly co-occurred, TCR associations were difficult to assign to individual alleles. Only TCR beta chains were sequenced in this cohort, and the absence of alpha or paired-chain data limited detectable features. Compared with the roughly 700-donor mean, donors in an Asian-associated ancestry cluster had fewer N-insertions in productive TCRs, according to a later genetic analysis.

The cohort comprised some 680 healthy bone marrow donors. At the time of sampling, all cohort members were nominally healthy, though unrecorded immune exposures were likely present. The donor tested CMV seropositive, placing the donor among the 310 or so seropositive members of the cohort. Each donor provided a peripheral blood sample, and peripheral blood mononuclear cells were used for TCR beta sequencing. The Qiagen DNeasy Blood Extraction Kit was used to extract genomic DNA from the blood cell samples. In the case of this clone: Its target antigen remains unknown. Qualities for individual bases were not recorded, and no much larger clone is one base off.

Library prep was done by the immunoSEQ multiplex PCR assay. For the multiplex PCR, a mixture combining 60 forward primers for TCR Vbeta segments and 13 reverse primers for TCR Jbeta segments was used. A multiplex PCR assay on genomic DNA amplified the CDR3 region of rearranged TCR beta genes. The amplified TCR beta libraries were sequenced on the Illumina HiSeq System as 87-base-pair reads. The paper's data handling went like this. A later analysis tallied 75 million to 85 million unique TCR beta chains across the 666 repertoires, and around 9.9 million of those chains were shared by two or more donors. Raw reads were error-corrected and collapsed into unique sequences with a nearest-neighbor algorithm that merged closely related sequences to remove PCR and sequencing errors. CDR3 sequences were aligned to IMGT reference sequences to assign V, D and J gene segments. For a sequence to be retained, a match of at least six nucleotides was required to both a V gene segment and a J gene segment. Rearrangements were called productive when the CDR3 lacked stop codons and stayed in frame with V and J; all others were non-productive. Following IMGT convention, CDR3 was defined as the stretch from the second conserved V-encoded cysteine up to the conserved J-encoded phenylalanine. In an earlier analysis of more than 550 of the donors, sequences lacking an unambiguous match to a single V gene segment were excluded. In an earlier analysis of almost 600 of the donors, a V segment was called functional when productive rearrangements were above 56.7%, and segregating when the standard deviation between donors exceeded 5%. A statistical classification framework was developed to diagnose cytomegalovirus status using the catalog of TCR beta chain sequences. A later analysis assigned V and J genes by comparing TCR nucleotide sequences with IMGT/GENE-DB human TR gene sequences. The TCRdist pipeline was used in a later analysis to assign CDR3 sequences and most-parsimonious VDJ recombination scenarios. A later analysis defined each TCR beta chain by its CDR3 amino acid sequence plus V-gene family, and excluded reads lacking a unique V-gene family. As a way to deal with suspected cross-contamination and a sequencing artifact, a later analysis dropped more than 500 nucleotide sequences that were highly shared and had low generation probability. In a later analysis, a clonal expansion index for each public chain was calculated from normalized within-repertoire ranks of inferred template counts. A later analysis computed generation probabilities with a VDJ recombination model fitted to out-of-frame rearrangements, and checked the results against IGoR. Hypergeometric tests were used in a later analysis to score TCR-TCR, TCR-HLA and TCR-CMV co-occurrence, with a repertoire-size bias correction applied to the TCR pairs. To estimate false discovery rates, a later analysis permuted the HLA or CMV assignments 20 times. In a later analysis, co-occurring TCRs were grouped using DBSCAN, with TCRdist sequence similarity added in when clustering inside HLA-allele-positive subsets. For co-occurrence clustering, repertoires with fewer than 30,000 or more than 120,000 public chains were excluded, along with roughly 5 repertoires with anomalous nucleotide sharing. Drawn from immuneACCESS, this table holds only the in-frame rearrangements with V and J called that TCRdb kept. Clones are partly lost; checked studies trace under half to an unresolved V gene and leave the rest unexplained. Clonal size and the V and J genes are those of that table, whereas D and trimming came from the DNA. This sample lists some 190,000 clones; over 80% were detected once. The ten largest account for 1.3% to 1.5% of the sample.

As encoded in the germline V gene, CDR1 is SGHAT while CDR2 is FQNNGV. The CDR3 covers 14 residues, taking in both the cysteine and the phenylalanine. CDR3 DNA is the only sequence kept; it has 42 bases, read in frame from the first base. V drops 5 bases and J drops 0 bases, leaving 8 bases in between. The TCR sequence derives from a girl aged 10-17 years in good health and CMV-seropositive. Material for sequencing was PBMCs. The rearranged chain carries TRBV11-2 and TRBJ1-3; the D gene assignment is ambiguous. CDR3 sequence: CASSPRFSGNTIYF. The sequenced DNA is TGTGCCAGCAGCCCGAGATTCTCTGGAAACACCATATATTTT.